The T cell receptor beta chain described here comes from a study of vaccination effects on CD4 cells after COVID-19. Before sequencing took place, the ViraFEST assay used viral peptide pools to expand antigen-specific CD4+ T cells. Having been cultured for around ten days, the cells underwent CD4+ T cell isolation. Negative nucleocapsid antibody tests before and after vaccination confirmed no previous SARS-CoV-2 infection. IL-2 medium supplanted half the medium on days 3 and 7. The CDR3 contains 14 residues. Trimming took 10 bases from V and 7 from J; bases not matched to a gene: 7. CDR1 is MNHEY and CDR2 is SMNVEV in the germline V gene (reference sequence). Study-level results: Healthy vaccinees showed cross-reactivity with common cold coronaviruses in only 1 of 255 vaccine-induced clones.

TCRdb's table, derived via immunoSEQ multiplex PCR, lists solely in-frame clones and lacks some. Found here are about 73,000 clones, 65% to 80% of them singletons; the top ten hold under 3%. As regards this clone: Its antigen is not identified.

J is TRBJ2-1 and V is TRBV27; 13 nucleotides agree with TRBD2. The sequence derives from a human donor who received a COVID-19 vaccine. This sample comprised CD4+ T cells from PBMCs cultured with HCoV-NL63 spike peptides, obtained before COVID-19 vaccination. The CDR3, as DNA: TGTGCCATCGATACTAGCGGGGGGGCGAATGAGCAGTTCTTC. Its protein product is CAIDTSGGANEQFF.